Below are 27 T cell receptor beta chains sequenced from a single sample in a study of response to subunit inactivated influenza vaccine. TCRdb processed the RT-PCR reads anew with MiXCR; each CDR3 protein has one entry. Among about 780,000 distinct CDR3 sequences listed, about a fifth were seen once. The source material was PBMCs from blood, sampled around 5 days after vaccination. All receptors derive from a man in his forties or fifties who received an inactivated influenza vaccine.

As to this clonotype: An end of the junction does not agree with germline; a read error may underlie this. V is TRBV20-1 and J is TRBJ2-5; D gene ambiguous. The CDR3 extends over 13 amino acids. CDR1 DFQATT and CDR2 SNEGSKA come from the germline V gene (reference sequence). The CDR3 here is CSASRSGMETKYF. In nucleotides, the CDR3 is TGCAGTGCTTCACGGTCCGGCATGGAGACCAAGTACTTC.

This clonotype has at least ten counts. The chain has TRBV9 and TRBJ2-3; the D gene is possibly TRBD2 (5 bases). CDR1 is SGDLS and CDR2 is YYNGEE in the germline V gene. This CDR3 has 15 residues. Trimming stripped 0 bases from V and 2 bases from J, with 10 bases between. CDR3 residues: CASSVGVTTTDTQYF. For the CDR3, the DNA is TGTGCCAGCAGCGTAGGGGTGACTACCACAGATACGCAGTATTTT.

This clonotype was seen at least ten times. This chain links TRBV29-1 with TRBJ2-7; weak D call: TRBD1 (8 bases). With 4 bases removed from V and 4 bases from J, the gap between germline ends came to 14 bases. Germline-derived CDR1 and CDR2 are SQVTM and ANQGSEA. The CDR3 extends over 13 amino acids. The CDR3 sequence: CSVAGQGGYEQYF. CDR3 DNA sequence: TGCAGCGTTGCCGGACAGGGAGGGTACGAGCAGTACTTC.

This clonotype was seen more than once but under ten times. CDR3 protein: CASSFSTIRDGRTYEQYF. The CDR3 region has the DNA TGTGCCAGCAGCTTCAGCACCATTCGGGACGGACGAACCTACGAGCAGTACTTC. The chain combines TRBV7-2 with TRBJ2-7; either TRBD1 or TRBD2 may fit D (5 bases each). The V end was cut by 3 bases, the J end by 2 bases, with 23 bases between. CDR1 SGHTA and CDR2 FQGNSA come from the germline V gene. The CDR3 is 18 residues long. The full variable domain, with the rest looked up from reference TRBV7-2 and TRBJ2-7, is GAGVSQSPSNKVTEKGKDVELRCDPISGHTALYWYRQSLGQGLEFLIYFQGNSAPDKSGLPSDRFSAERTGGSVSTLTIQRTQQEDSAVYLCASSFSTIRDGRTYEQYFGPGTRLTVT.

This clonotype was detected only a few times. The chain joins TRBV7-9 to TRBJ2-1; D is uncertain. V dropped 1 base and J dropped 5 bases, with 6 bases sitting between them. Germline loops: CDR1 SEHNR, CDR2 FQNEAQ (reference sequence). The CDR3 runs to 13 residues. The CDR3 loop reads CASSLDWDNEQFF. Here the CDR3 DNA reads TGTGCCAGCAGCTTAGACTGGGACAATGAGCAGTTCTTC.

The rearrangement joins TRBV7-2 to TRBJ2-5; the D gene is possibly TRBD1 (5 bases). Per the germline V gene, CDR1 is SGHTA and CDR2 is FQGNSA. The CDR3 extends over 12 amino acids. V was shortened by 5 bases and J by 3 bases, with 7 bases between the two germline ends. CDR3 DNA: TGTGCCAGCAGCCGACAGAAAGAGACCCAGTACTTC. Translating it yields CASSRQKETQYF.

CDR3 sequence: CSARPRTSQTVRWSGNTIYF. The CDR3, as DNA: TGCAGTGCTAGACCAAGAACGTCACAGACAGTGCGCTGGTCTGGAAACACCATATATTTT. The V call is TRBV20-1, the J call TRBJ1-3; D may be TRBD1 (5 bases). The ends were cut back, 2 bases at V and 1 base at J, with 27 bases in the middle. Germline V CDR1 and CDR2: DFQATT, SNEGSKA (reference sequence). The CDR3 is 20 residues long.

V and J are TRBV20-1 and TRBJ2-1; D ambiguous. The V and J ends lost 0 bases and 3 bases respectively, with 9 bases between them. The CDR3 totals 14 residues. CDR1 is DFQATT, CDR2 SNEGSKA, per germline (reference sequence). The CDR3 spells CSARDRVGYNEQFF. DNA for the CDR3: TGCAGTGCTAGAGATAGGGTAGGCTACAATGAGCAGTTCTTC.

At least ten counts were recorded for this clonotype. The chain recombines TRBV5-1 with TRBJ2-1; D gene uncertain. Germline-derived CDR1 and CDR2 are SGHRS and YFSETQ. Trimming removed 0 bases from V and 5 bases from J, with 12 bases in between. This CDR3 spans 15 amino acids. Here the CDR3 reads CASSLGPGLDNEQFF. CDR3 DNA: TGCGCCAGCAGCTTGGGTCCGGGTCTCGACAATGAGCAGTTCTTC.

The genes are TRBV7-2 and TRBJ2-7; the D is unclear. Germline values: CDR1 SGHTA, CDR2 FQGNSA. The CDR3 loop spans 11 amino acids. V dropped 7 bases and J dropped 3 bases, with 7 bases sitting between them. CDR3 sequence (DNA): TGTGCCAGCACCAAGGACTACGAGCAGTACTTC. Protein sequence: CASTKDYEQYF.

V and J are TRBV29-1 and TRBJ1-1; D perhaps matches TRBD1 (5 bases). The CDR3 covers 14 residues. The V and J ends lost 6 bases and 11 bases respectively, with 25 bases between them. In germline, CDR1 is SQVTM, CDR2 ANQGSEA. The DNA for the CDR3 is TGCAGCGTCAGCCGGGTCCAGGGATCGGTTGGGGCTTTCTTT. It codes for CSVSRVQGSVGAFF.

The chain uses TRBV11-2 and TRBJ2-3; 7 nucleotides agree with TRBD1. This CDR3 is built from 17 residues. The V gene end was trimmed by 4 bases and the J gene end by 1 base; junction bases not matched to a gene: 11. CDR1 is SGHAT, CDR2 FQNNGV, per germline. The CDR3, as DNA: TGTGCCAGCAGCTCGCCGGGACAGACTTTCCGCACAGATACGCAGTATTTT. Translated: CASSSPGQTFRTDTQYF.

In this sample, this clonotype turned up a few times. The V and J genes are TRBV5-1 and TRBJ2-5; D not certain. V was pared by 6 bases and J by 2 bases, with 11 bases between. The CDR3 runs 13 residues. CDR1 and CDR2 from the germline V gene are SGHRS and YFSETQ. DNA of the CDR3: TGCGCCAGCATGCCTTCAGGACAAGAGACCCAGTACTTC. Its protein is CASMPSGQETQYF.

This clonotype was found a few times. This chain uses TRBV5-5 with TRBJ2-7; the D gene is possibly TRBD1 (5 bases). Trimming took 4 bases from V and 0 from J, leaving 20 bases between them. The germline V gene encodes CDR1 SGHKS and CDR2 YYEKEE (reference sequence). The CDR3 length is 17 residues. CDR3 protein: CASSPQPSQESSYEQYF. The CDR3 DNA follows: TGTGCCAGCAGCCCCCAACCCTCACAGGAAAGCTCCTACGAGCAGTACTTC.

This clonotype was seen a handful of times. The chain joins TRBV27 to TRBJ1-5, with 10 nucleotides matching TRBD1. The CDR3 has 18 amino acids. The germline V gene encodes CDR1 MNHEY and CDR2 SMNVEV (reference sequence). V shed 5 bases, J shed 0 bases, and the junction held 10 bases outside the gene matches. CDR3 in DNA: TGTGCCAGCAGTCTAAGGGGGACAGGGGTATATAGCAATCAGCCCCAGCATTTT. Translation gives CASSLRGTGVYSNQPQHF.

This clonotype appeared a few times. The genes are TRBV24-1 and TRBJ2-3; TRBD2 matches 7 bases. J gave up 4 bases and V 0 bases, and 9 bases lay outside the gene matches. There are 17 residues in the CDR3. The germline CDR1 and CDR2 sequences are KGHDR and SFDVKD. The CDR3 spells CATSDLPGREGSDTQYF. CDR3 bases: TGTGCCACCAGTGATTTGCCCGGAAGGGAGGGTTCAGATACGCAGTATTTT.

This clonotype has a handful of counts. This rearrangement joins TRBV30 to TRBJ2-1; unclear D gene. There are 16 residues in the CDR3. Germline-derived CDR1 and CDR2 are GTSNPN and SVGIG (reference sequence). V was clipped by 0 bases and J by 5 bases, with 17 bases between them. The CDR3 nucleotides are TGTGCCTGGAGTGTACTTAGTGGGCCGGCGAACAATGAGCAGTTCTTC. It translates to CAWSVLSGPANNEQFF. Using reference TRBV30 and TRBJ2-1 for the parts outside the CDR3, the full variable domain is SQTIHQWPATLVQPVGSPLSLECTVEGTSNPNLYWYRQAAGRGLQLLFYSVGIGQISSEVPQNLSASRPQDRQFILSSKKLLLSDSGFYLCAWSVLSGPANNEQFFGPGTRLTVL.

V and J are TRBV6-2 or TRBV6-3 and TRBJ2-5, with D tentatively TRBD2 (5 bases). The CDR3 has 14 residues. Per the germline V gene, CDR1 is MNHEY and CDR2 is SVGEGT. Trimming pared 4 bases from V and 2 bases from J, leaving 11 bases between. CDR3 DNA sequence: TGTGCCAGCAGTTCCGTCGGGATTCAAGAGACCCAGTACTTC. It specifies CASSSVGIQETQYF.

This chain joins TRBV18 and TRBJ2-5; no clear D gene. V was clipped by 2 bases and J by 2 bases, with 6 bases between them. The germline V gene has CDR1 KGHSH and CDR2 LQKENI. This CDR3 has 13 residues. CDR3 region: CASSPEGQETQYF. The CDR3, as DNA: TGTGCCAGCTCACCAGAAGGTCAAGAGACCCAGTACTTC.

This clonotype appeared a few times. The chain combines TRBV3-1 with TRBJ2-1; 10 nucleotides align to TRBD1. In germline, CDR1 is LGHDT, CDR2 YNNKEL (reference sequence). This CDR3 comprises 15 residues. The J segment lost 9 bases and the V segment lost 0 bases, leaving 5 bases of the junction unmatched. CDR3 in DNA: TGTGCCAGCAGCCAAGATAGGACAGGGGGACGTGAGCAGTTCTTC. This codes for CASSQDRTGGREQFF.

In the case of this clonotype: This may be a read error, as it is one base from a much larger clone. The conserved closing phenylalanine or tryptophan is absent in this CDR3, likely reflecting a read error. The chain recombines TRBV29-1 with TRBJ2-5; a possible D gene is TRBD1 (6 bases). Trimming pared 3 bases from V and 5 bases from J, leaving 16 bases between. The CDR3 length is 14 residues. The germline CDR1 and CDR2 sequences are SQVTM and ANQGSEA. CDR3 loop: CSVEENRAGETQYL. The CDR3 DNA is TGCAGCGTTGAGGAAAACAGGGCTGGGGAGACCCAGTACCTC.

As regards this clonotype: At one boundary the junction diverges from the germline segment, which might be a read error. The chain is built from TRBV7-7 and TRBJ2-5; D is undetermined. The CDR3 extends over 15 amino acids. The germline V gene has CDR1 SSHAT and CDR2 FNYEAQ (reference sequence). DNA of the CDR3: TGTGCTAGCAGCCCCAACCAGGATAAACAAGAGACCCAGTACTTC. Translating gives CASSPNQDKQETQYF.

There are a few counts of this clonotype. The chain is built from TRBV20-1 and TRBJ1-2; 7 bases line up with TRBD1. Unmatched junction bases numbered 6, after V lost 6 bases and J lost 5 bases. Germline V gives CDR1 DFQATT, CDR2 SNEGSKA (reference sequence). The CDR3 totals 12 residues. The CDR3 DNA reads TGCAGTGCCCGGGGACAGTCTTATGGCTACACCTTC. It specifies CSARGQSYGYTF.

The CDR3 spells CSARVLAEETQYF. CDR3 sequence (DNA): TGCAGTGCTAGGGTACTAGCAGAAGAGACCCAGTACTTC. The rearrangement uses TRBV20-1 and TRBJ2-5, with TRBD2 as a possible D gene (6 bases). CDR3 length: 13 residues. CDR1 is DFQATT, CDR2 SNEGSKA, per germline (reference sequence). V was pared by 3 bases and J by 3 bases, with 11 bases between.

The chain joins TRBV20-1 to TRBJ2-7; a possible D gene is TRBD1 (6 bases). The ends were cut back, 8 bases at V and 6 bases at J, with 17 bases in the middle. The CDR3 loop spans 12 amino acids. The germline gives CDR1 DFQATT, CDR2 SNEGSKA (reference sequence). CDR3 in DNA: TGCAGTTACACTTTGGGGGCGCTCGAGCAGTACTTC. Translated, it gives CSYTLGALEQYF.

V is TRBV18 and J is TRBJ2-3; D is ambiguous. Trimming removed 2 bases from V and 2 bases from J, with 17 bases in between. Germline V gene lookup returns CDR1 KGHSH and CDR2 LQKENI. This CDR3 has 17 residues. CDR3 DNA sequence: TGTGCCAGCTCACCAAAAGTCTCTGGCAGAACCACAGATACGCAGTATTTT. This sequence encodes CASSPKVSGRTTDTQYF.

The V gene is TRBV20-1, the J gene TRBJ2-7; tentatively, D is TRBD2 (5 bases). There are 20 residues in the CDR3. Between the trimmed V and J ends, which lost 0 bases and 0 bases, there was a span of 27 bases. The germline V gene encodes CDR1 DFQATT and CDR2 SNEGSKA (reference sequence). Here the CDR3 reads CSARDPRSAFVGGLSYEQYF. The CDR3 DNA reads as TGCAGTGCTAGAGACCCCCGTTCCGCCTTTGTAGGCGGACTCTCCTACGAGCAGTACTTC.